The rows below give T cell receptor beta chains drawn from one sample of a study of shared clonotypes between healthy human individuals. Sequencing used immunoSEQ multiplex PCR; TCRdb keeps in-frame clones, though not all of them. The repertoire holds about 1.5 million clones, with 95% to 99% as singletons. The sample was naive CD4+ T cells sorted from blood. The receptors shown here come from a man younger than 40 in good health. Each CDR3 is given with its conserved first and last residue. Fields, in order: D gene, clone size, V gene, J gene, CDR3 protein, CDR3 DNA. The D gene is left open where the match is weak. Rows may omit the clone size; those that give it use once, few, many or a size class.

D gene: TRBD2; clone size: -; V gene: TRBV5-4; J gene: TRBJ2-2; CDR3 protein: CASSQMTSGTNTGELFF; CDR3 DNA: TGTGCCAGCAGCCAAATGACTAGCGGCACGAACACCGGGGAGCTGTTTTTT
D gene: -; clone size: -; V gene: TRBV2; J gene: TRBJ1-2; CDR3 protein: CASSETRGGYTF; CDR3 DNA: TGTGCCAGCAGTGAGACCAGGGGAGGCTACACCTTC
D gene: -; clone size: -; V gene: TRBV29-1; J gene: TRBJ2-7; CDR3 protein: CSVRASEYEQYF; CDR3 DNA: TGCAGCGTTCGGGCTAGCGAGTACGAGCAGTACTTC
D gene: -; clone size: -; V gene: TRBV10-3; J gene: TRBJ2-7; CDR3 protein: CAISESWSRSHEQYF; CDR3 DNA: TGTGCCATCAGTGAGTCGTGGAGCAGGTCCCACGAGCAGTACTTC
D gene: -; clone size: -; V gene: TRBV5-6; J gene: TRBJ2-3; CDR3 protein: CASSSGPRTDTQYF; CDR3 DNA: TGTGCCAGCAGCTCGGGACCCCGCACAGATACGCAGTATTTT
D gene: -; clone size: -; V gene: TRBV28; J gene: TRBJ1-2; CDR3 protein: CASSSRVGYTF; CDR3 DNA: TGTGCCAGCAGTAGTAGGGTTGGCTACACCTTC
D gene: -; clone size: -; V gene: TRBV6-6; J gene: TRBJ2-7; CDR3 protein: CASSRTPDGYEQYF; CDR3 DNA: TGTGCCAGCAGTAGAACACCGGACGGCTACGAGCAGTACTTC
D gene: TRBD1; clone size: -; V gene: TRBV4-3; J gene: TRBJ2-7; CDR3 protein: CASSQDLGRWGTGDYEQYF; CDR3 DNA: TGCGCCAGCAGCCAAGATTTAGGCCGTTGGGGGACAGGGGATTACGAGCAGTACTTC
D gene: -; clone size: -; V gene: TRBV7-9; J gene: TRBJ1-5; CDR3 protein: CASSFSHGGQPQHF; CDR3 DNA: TGTGCCAGCAGCTTTTCACACGGGGGTCAGCCCCAGCATTTT
D gene: TRBD2; clone size: -; V gene: TRBV5-4; J gene: TRBJ2-1; CDR3 protein: CASSPGLAGANEQFF; CDR3 DNA: TGTGCCAGCAGCCCCGGACTAGCGGGAGCCAATGAGCAGTTCTTC
D gene: TRBD1; clone size: -; V gene: TRBV5-4; J gene: TRBJ1-2; CDR3 protein: CASSLGGGTAFSKETF; CDR3 DNA: TGTGCCAGCAGCTTGGGTGGCGGGACAGCCTTCTCCAAGGAGACCTTC
D gene: -; clone size: -; V gene: TRBV2; J gene: TRBJ1-3; CDR3 protein: CASTKDRKYSGNTIYF; CDR3 DNA: TGTGCCAGCACCAAGGACCGAAAATACTCTGGAAACACCATATATTTT
D gene: -; clone size: once; V gene: TRBV7-3; J gene: TRBJ1-1; CDR3 protein: CASRYNRNRSSSTEAFF; CDR3 DNA: TGTGCCAGCAGATATAACAGGAACAGATCCTCGAGCACTGAAGCTTTCTTT
D gene: -; clone size: -; V gene: TRBV18; J gene: TRBJ2-3; CDR3 protein: CASSQGSTDTQYF; CDR3 DNA: TGTGCCAGCTCACAGGGGAGCACAGATACGCAGTATTTT
D gene: -; clone size: -; V gene: TRBV27; J gene: TRBJ2-2; CDR3 protein: CASGLQGNTGELFF; CDR3 DNA: TGTGCCAGCGGATTACAGGGGAACACCGGGGAGCTGTTTTTT
D gene: -; clone size: -; V gene: TRBV11-2; J gene: TRBJ2-5; CDR3 protein: CASSPREGRQTQYF; CDR3 DNA: TGTGCCAGCAGCCCACGAGAAGGGCGACAGACCCAGTACTTC
D gene: -; clone size: once; V gene: TRBV9; J gene: TRBJ1-2; CDR3 protein: CASSVGLGGWDYGYTF; CDR3 DNA: TGTGCCAGCAGCGTAGGTCTTGGCGGATGGGACTATGGCTACACCTTC
D gene: TRBD1; clone size: -; V gene: TRBV11-2; J gene: TRBJ1-1; CDR3 protein: CASSLVRAGGLNTEAFF; CDR3 DNA: TGTGCCAGCAGCTTAGTTCGGGCAGGGGGCTTGAACACTGAAGCTTTCTTT
D gene: TRBD1; clone size: -; V gene: TRBV7-9; J gene: TRBJ1-2; CDR3 protein: CASSTTGTAIYGYTF; CDR3 DNA: TGTGCCAGCAGCACTACCGGGACAGCCATCTATGGCTACACCTTC